Sequencing of this TCR beta chain was carried out in a study of shared clonotypes between healthy human individuals. Cells designated naive CD8 were CD45RO-negative and were positively selected for CCR7, with terminally differentiated effector memory CD45RA+ cells excluded. This table comes from immunoSEQ multiplex PCR, and its TCRdb copy is limited to in-frame clones, with some not included. This sample has about 2.2 million clones, with roughly 91% found just once. Trimming removed 7 bases from V and 2 bases from J, with 11 bases in between. The CDR3 spans 14 residues. Germline CDR1 PRHDT, CDR2 FYEKMQ (reference sequence).

The V gene is TRBV13, the J gene TRBJ2-2, with D possibly being TRBD1 (6 bases). The receptor comes from a man aged 18 to 30 in good health. Some clones in this sample may be carry-over from other donors' samples. The specimen was naive CD8+ T cells from PBMCs. CDR3 sequence (DNA): TGTGCCAGCACGGCAGGGGCAAACACCGGGGAGCTGTTTTTT. Amino acid sequence: CASTAGANTGELFF.